A selection of T cell receptor beta chains follows, all from one sample in a study of beta chain features in type 1 diabetes. TCRdb's table, derived via immunoSEQ multiplex PCR, lists solely in-frame clones and lacks some. The data contain 640,000 or so clones, around an eighth of them singletons. What was sequenced was naive CD4+ T cells from blood. These receptors were obtained from a man between 18 and 29 years old with type 1 diabetes. Each CDR3 is given with its conserved first and last residue. Fields, in order: clone size, D gene, V gene, J gene, CDR3 DNA, CDR3 protein. A D gene is named only where the DNA matches it firmly. Part of the rows lack a size; the others show once, few, many or a class for expanded clones.

>few|-|TRBV29-1|TRBJ2-3
TGCAGCGTTCAAGGCAGTTCGGTCGGCACAGATACGCAGTATTTT
CSVQGSSVGTDTQYF
>-|TRBD1|TRBV6-1|TRBJ2-5
TGTGCCAGCAGACTTCCGCAGGGGGCTTTAGAGACCCAGTACTTC
CASRLPQGALETQYF
>-|-|TRBV18|TRBJ2-5
TGTGCCAGCTCACCAAGGACGCGACGCGAGACCCAGTACTTC
CASSPRTRRETQYF
>few|TRBD1|TRBV29-1|TRBJ2-7
TGCAGCGTTGACGCAGGGGGCGGTTCCTACGAGCAGTACTTC
CSVDAGGGSYEQYF
>few|-|TRBV4-1|TRBJ1-3
TGCGCCAGCAGCCAGCAGACCCGGGACACCATATATTTT
CASSQQTRDTIYF
>-|-|TRBV30|TRBJ2-7
TGTGCCTGGGGAATGGGACCTTTGAGGCACGAGCAGTACTTC
CAWGMGPLRHEQYF
>-|-|TRBV30|TRBJ1-1
TGTGCCTGGAGTGTAGGGCCAGGGCCGGGCCCTGTCACTGAAGCTTTCTTT
CAWSVGPGPGPVTEAFF
>-|-|TRBV10-3|TRBJ2-5
TGTGCCATCAGTGAGTCGTCCTTCTGGTTAGAGACCCAGTACTTC
CAISESSFWLETQYF
>-|-|TRBV18|TRBJ1-2
TGTGCCAGCTCACGAGGGGGGCTCGGAGAAGCTAACTATGGCTACACCTTC
CASSRGGLGEANYGYTF
>few|-|TRBV5-1|TRBJ2-1
TGCGCCAGCAGCTTGAGGGCCACCGGGACACATTACAATGAGCAGTTCTTC
CASSLRATGTHYNEQFF
>-|-|TRBV30|TRBJ2-3
TGTGCCTGGAACCCCCAGGGGGATACGCAGTATTTT
CAWNPQGDTQYF
>-|-|TRBV10-1|TRBJ1-2
TGCGCCAGCAGTGAGTCACAGGGACTCGGCTACACCTTC
CASSESQGLGYTF
>-|-|TRBV4-1|TRBJ1-5
TGCGCCAGCAGTTTCGGGGAGGTTCGAAGTCAGCCCCAGCATTTT
CASSFGEVRSQPQHF
>-|-|TRBV27|TRBJ1-5
TGTGCCAGCAGTCACGAGGCGACCCGGGTCACTGATCAGCCCCAGCATTTT
CASSHEATRVTDQPQHF
>few|TRBD1|TRBV5-1|TRBJ2-7
TGCGCCAGCAGCTTGGCCGTAACAGGGGGCGAGCAGTACTTC
CASSLAVTGGEQYF
>few|-|TRBV9|TRBJ2-5
TGTGCCAGCAGCGCCCTCCCCAGGGGGGTAGTAGAGACCCAGTACTTC
CASSALPRGVVETQYF
>-|TRBD1|TRBV5-1|TRBJ1-2
TGCGCCAGCAGCCAACCTGAGACAGGGGACGTGGGTGGCTACACCTTC
CASSQPETGDVGGYTF
>few|-|TRBV6-5|TRBJ1-4
TGTGCCAGCAGTTCGAAGAGAGGCGAAAAACTGTTTTTT
CASSSKRGEKLFF
>few|-|TRBV7-2|TRBJ2-7
TGTGCCAGCAGCTTACGGGCGGGTTCCTCCTACGAGCAGTACTTC
CASSLRAGSSYEQYF
>-|-|TRBV6-5|TRBJ2-5
TGTGCCAGCAGTTATGGACATTTGAAAGGCCAGTACTTC
CASSYGHLKGQYF
>few|-|TRBV9|TRBJ1-2
TGTGCCAGCAGCGCTGAGGCCAAAGCTAGTGGCTATGGCTACACCTTC
CASSAEAKASGYGYTF
>-|-|TRBV7-2|TRBJ1-2
TGTGCCAGCAGGCTACACGGGGCGGCCGACGGGTATGGCTACACCTTC
CASRLHGAADGYGYTF
>few|-|TRBV5-6|TRBJ2-5
TGTGCCAGCAGCTTGGGGGGCGGACAGCGGGAGACCCAGTACTTC
CASSLGGGQRETQYF
>few|-|TRBV18|TRBJ1-3
TGTGCCAGCTCACCCCGCTGGGGGACCTCTGGAAACACCATATATTTT
CASSPRWGTSGNTIYF
>-|TRBD1|TRBV6-5|TRBJ1-1
TGTGCCAGCAGGCGACAGGGGGTCGGAGCTGAAGCTTTCTTT
CASRRQGVGAEAFF
>few|TRBD1|TRBV4-2|TRBJ2-7
TGTGCCAGCAGCCAAGATTACGGGACAGGGCTGGACTACGAGCAGTACTTC
CASSQDYGTGLDYEQYF
>few|-|TRBV7-9|TRBJ1-1
TGTGCCAGCAGCTTAGACAGGGTGAGCACTGAAGCTTTCTTT
CASSLDRVSTEAFF
>-|-|TRBV30|TRBJ1-2
TGTGCCTGGAGTACCGGGAACTATGGCTACACCTTC
CAWSTGNYGYTF